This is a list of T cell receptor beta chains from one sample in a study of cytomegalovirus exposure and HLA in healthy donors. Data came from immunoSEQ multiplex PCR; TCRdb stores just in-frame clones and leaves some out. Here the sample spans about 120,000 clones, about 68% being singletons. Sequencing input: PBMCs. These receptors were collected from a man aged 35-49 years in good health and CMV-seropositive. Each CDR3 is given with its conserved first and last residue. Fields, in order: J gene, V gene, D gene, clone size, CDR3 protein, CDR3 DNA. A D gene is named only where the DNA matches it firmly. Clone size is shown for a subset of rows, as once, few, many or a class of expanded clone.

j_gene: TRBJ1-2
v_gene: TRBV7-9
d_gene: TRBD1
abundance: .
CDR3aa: CASRLPDRVGDGYTF
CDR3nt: TGTGCCAGCAGATTACCCGACAGGGTCGGAGATGGCTACACCTTC

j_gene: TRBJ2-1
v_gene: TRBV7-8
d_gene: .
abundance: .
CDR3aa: CASSPGNNEQFF
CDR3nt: TGTGCCAGCAGCCCCGGGAACAATGAGCAGTTCTTC

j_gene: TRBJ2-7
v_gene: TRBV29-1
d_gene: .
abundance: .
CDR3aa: CSVEVPGQFTYEQYF
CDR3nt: TGCAGCGTTGAAGTCCCCGGACAGTTTACCTACGAGCAGTACTTC

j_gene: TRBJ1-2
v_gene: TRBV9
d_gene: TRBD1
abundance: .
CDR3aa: CASADSRQGSYYGYTF
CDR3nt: TGTGCCAGCGCGGATTCGAGACAGGGGAGCTACTATGGCTACACCTTC

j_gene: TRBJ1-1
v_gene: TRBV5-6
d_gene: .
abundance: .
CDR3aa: CASSRGTEAFF
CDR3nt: TGTGCCAGCTCTCGAGGGACTGAAGCTTTCTTT

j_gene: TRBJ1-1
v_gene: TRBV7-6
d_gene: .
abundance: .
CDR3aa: CASSPTGGGRNTEAFF
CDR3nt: TGTGCCAGCAGCCCGACGGGGGGAGGAAGGAACACTGAAGCTTTCTTT

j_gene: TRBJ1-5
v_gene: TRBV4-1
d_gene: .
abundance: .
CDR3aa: CASSLPGYQPQHF
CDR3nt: TGCGCCAGCAGCCTCCCGGGGTATCAGCCCCAGCATTTT

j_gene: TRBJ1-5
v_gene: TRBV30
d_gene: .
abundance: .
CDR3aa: CAWSSGFQPQHF
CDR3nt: TGTGCCTGGAGCTCAGGGTTCCAGCCCCAGCATTTT

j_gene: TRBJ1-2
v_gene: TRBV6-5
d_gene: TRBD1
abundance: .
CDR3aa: CASNTGERVGGYTF
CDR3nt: TGTGCCAGCAACACAGGGGAGCGGGTGGGAGGCTACACCTTC

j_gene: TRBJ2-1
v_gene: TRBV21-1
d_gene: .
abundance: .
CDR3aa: CASSDRGRAYNEQFF
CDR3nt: TGTGCCTCCTCCGACAGGGGGCGTGCGTACAATGAGCAGTTCTTC

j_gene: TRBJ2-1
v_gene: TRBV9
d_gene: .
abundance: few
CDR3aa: CASSVSDSHNEQFF
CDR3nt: TGTGCCAGCAGCGTAAGCGACTCGCACAATGAGCAGTTCTTC

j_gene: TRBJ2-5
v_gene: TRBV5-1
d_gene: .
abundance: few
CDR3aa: CASSFLSGQETQYF
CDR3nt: TGCGCCAGCAGCTTCCTAAGCGGCCAAGAGACCCAGTACTTC

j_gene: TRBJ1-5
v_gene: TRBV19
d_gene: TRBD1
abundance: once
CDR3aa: CASSSRMRDRGSLGNQPQHF
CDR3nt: TGTGCCAGTAGTTCCAGGATGAGGGACAGGGGGTCTCTTGGCAATCAGCCCCAGCATTTT

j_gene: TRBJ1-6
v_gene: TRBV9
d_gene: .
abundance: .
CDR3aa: CASSLRSDSPLHF
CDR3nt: TGTGCCAGCAGCCTTAGAAGTGATTCACCCCTCCACTTT

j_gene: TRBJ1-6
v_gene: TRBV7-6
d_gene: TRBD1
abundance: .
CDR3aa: CASSLQDRGYNSPLHF
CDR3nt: TGTGCCAGCAGCCTCCAGGACAGGGGATATAATTCACCCCTCCACTTT

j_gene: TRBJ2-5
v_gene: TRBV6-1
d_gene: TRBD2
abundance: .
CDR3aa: CASARGGRETQYF
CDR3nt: TGTGCCAGCGCGCGGGGGGGCCGAGAGACCCAGTACTTC

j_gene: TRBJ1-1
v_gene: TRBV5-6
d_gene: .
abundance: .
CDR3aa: CASSFSGGWSTEAFF
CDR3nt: TGTGCCAGCAGCTTTTCCGGGGGTTGGAGCACTGAAGCTTTCTTT

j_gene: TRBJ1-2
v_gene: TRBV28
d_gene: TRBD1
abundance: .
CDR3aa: CASSTGGPYRGYTF
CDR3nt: TGTGCCAGCAGTACAGGGGGACCGTATAGAGGCTACACCTTC

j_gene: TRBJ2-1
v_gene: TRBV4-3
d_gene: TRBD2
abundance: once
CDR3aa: CASSQGRDSYNEQFF
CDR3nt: TGCGCCAGCAGCCAGGGGAGGGACTCCTACAATGAGCAGTTCTTC

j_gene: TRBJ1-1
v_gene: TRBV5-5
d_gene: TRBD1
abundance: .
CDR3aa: CASSLVHRGPEAFF
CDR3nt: TGTGCCAGCAGCTTGGTTCACAGGGGACCTGAAGCTTTCTTT

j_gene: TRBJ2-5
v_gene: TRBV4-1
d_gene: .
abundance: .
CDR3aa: CASSQVGGGAQETQYF
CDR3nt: TGCGCCAGCAGCCAAGTGGGAGGGGGGGCCCAAGAGACCCAGTACTTC

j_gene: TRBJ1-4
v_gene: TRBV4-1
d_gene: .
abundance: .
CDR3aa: CASSQVPPGRDNEKLFF
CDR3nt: TGCGCCAGCAGCCAAGTTCCCCCAGGGCGGGATAATGAAAAACTGTTTTTT

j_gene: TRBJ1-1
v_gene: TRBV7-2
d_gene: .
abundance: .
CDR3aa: CASSLRERAFF
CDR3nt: TGTGCCAGCAGCCTACGGGAGCGGGCTTTCTTT

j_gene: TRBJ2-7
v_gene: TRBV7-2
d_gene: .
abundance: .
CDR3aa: CASSSPGTAWEQYF
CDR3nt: TGTGCCAGCAGCTCCCCCGGGACTGCTTGGGAGCAGTACTTC

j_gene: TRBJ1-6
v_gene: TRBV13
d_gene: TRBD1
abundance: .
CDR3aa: CASRGQSSYNSPLHF
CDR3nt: TGTGCCAGCAGGGGACAGAGCTCCTATAATTCACCCCTCCACTTT

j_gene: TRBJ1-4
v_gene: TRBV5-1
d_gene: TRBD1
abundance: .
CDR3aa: CASSPGQGRKEKLFF
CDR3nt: TGCGCCAGCAGCCCGGGACAGGGAAGGAAGGAAAAACTGTTTTTT

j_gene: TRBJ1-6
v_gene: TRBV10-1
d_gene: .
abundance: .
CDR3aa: CASRSGGNSPLHF
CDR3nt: TGCGCCAGCAGATCGGGGGGTAATTCACCCCTCCACTTT

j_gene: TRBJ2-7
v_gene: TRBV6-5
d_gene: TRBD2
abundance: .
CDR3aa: CASSYKASGAYEQYF
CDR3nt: TGTGCCAGCAGTTACAAGGCTAGCGGGGCCTACGAGCAGTACTTC

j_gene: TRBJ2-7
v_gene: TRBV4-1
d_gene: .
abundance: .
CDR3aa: CASSQDSSYEQYF
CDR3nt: TGCGCCAGCAGCCAGGACAGTTCCTACGAGCAGTACTTC

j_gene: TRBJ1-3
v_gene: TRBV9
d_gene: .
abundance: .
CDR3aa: CASSVERNTIYF
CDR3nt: TGTGCCAGCAGCGTAGAGCGGAACACCATATATTTT

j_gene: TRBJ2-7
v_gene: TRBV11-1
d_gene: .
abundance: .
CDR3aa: CASSLAQENEQYF
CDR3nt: TGTGCCAGCAGCTTAGCACAGGAGAACGAGCAGTACTTC

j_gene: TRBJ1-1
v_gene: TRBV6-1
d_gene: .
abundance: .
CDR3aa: CASKQDMNTEAFF
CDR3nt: TGTGCCAGCAAACAAGATATGAACACTGAAGCTTTCTTT

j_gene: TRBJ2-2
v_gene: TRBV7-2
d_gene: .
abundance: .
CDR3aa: CASSFGDSTGELFF
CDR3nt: TGTGCCAGCAGCTTCGGGGACTCCACCGGGGAGCTGTTTTTT

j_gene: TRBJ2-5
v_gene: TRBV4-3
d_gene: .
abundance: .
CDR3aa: CASSQGIQTGETQYF
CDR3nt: TGCGCCAGCAGCCAAGGAATCCAGACAGGAGAGACCCAGTACTTC

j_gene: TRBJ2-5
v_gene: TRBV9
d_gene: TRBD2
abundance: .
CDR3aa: CASSARLAGQETQYF
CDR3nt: TGTGCCAGCAGTGCCCGACTAGCGGGGCAAGAGACCCAGTACTTC

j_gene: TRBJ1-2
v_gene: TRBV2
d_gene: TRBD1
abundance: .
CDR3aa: CASSPTQSGQGAYGYTF
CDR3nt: TGTGCCAGCAGTCCCACCCAGAGCGGACAGGGCGCTTATGGCTACACCTTC

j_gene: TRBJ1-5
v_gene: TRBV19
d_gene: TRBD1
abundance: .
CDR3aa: CASNRDRESTSGNQPQHF
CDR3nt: TGTGCCAGTAATCGGGACAGGGAAAGTACAAGCGGCAATCAGCCCCAGCATTTT

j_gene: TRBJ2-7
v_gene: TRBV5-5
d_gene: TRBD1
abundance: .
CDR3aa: CAVGDRGYEQYF
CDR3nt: TGTGCCGTGGGGGACAGGGGGTACGAGCAGTACTTC

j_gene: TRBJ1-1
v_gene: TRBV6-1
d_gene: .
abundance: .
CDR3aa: CASIETGRNTEAFF
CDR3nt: TGTGCCAGCATCGAGACGGGAAGGAACACTGAAGCTTTCTTT

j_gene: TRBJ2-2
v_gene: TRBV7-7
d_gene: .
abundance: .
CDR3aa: CASSLEFSGELFF
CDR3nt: TGTGCCAGCAGCTTAGAGTTTAGCGGGGAGCTGTTTTTT

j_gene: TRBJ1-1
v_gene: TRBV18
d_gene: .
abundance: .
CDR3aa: CASSPGQNSYTEAFF
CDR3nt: TGTGCCAGCTCACCTGGGCAAAATTCCTACACTGAAGCTTTCTTT

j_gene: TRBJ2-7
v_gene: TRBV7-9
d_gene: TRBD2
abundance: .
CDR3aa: CASSLGELAGGEQYF
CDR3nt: TGTGCCAGCAGCTTAGGGGAACTAGCGGGAGGCGAGCAGTACTTC

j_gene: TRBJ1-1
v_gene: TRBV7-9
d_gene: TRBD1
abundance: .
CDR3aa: CASSFPGQGAGTEAFF
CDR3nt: TGTGCCAGCAGCTTCCCGGGACAGGGGGCTGGCACTGAAGCTTTCTTT

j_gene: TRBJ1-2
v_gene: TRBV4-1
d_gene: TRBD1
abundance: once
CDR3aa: CASSQEQGRNGYTF
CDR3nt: TGCGCCAGCAGCCAGGAACAGGGGAGAAATGGCTACACCTTC

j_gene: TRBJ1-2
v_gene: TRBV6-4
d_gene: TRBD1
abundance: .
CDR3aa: CASSEFGGQPLSGYTF
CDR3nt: TGTGCCAGCAGTGAGTTTGGGGGACAGCCCCTGAGTGGCTACACCTTC

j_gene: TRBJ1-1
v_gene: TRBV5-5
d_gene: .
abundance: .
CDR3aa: CASSLRGYTEAFF
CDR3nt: TGTGCCAGCAGCTTAAGGGGGTACACTGAAGCTTTCTTT

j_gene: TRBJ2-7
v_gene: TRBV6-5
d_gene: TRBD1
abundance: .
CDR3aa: CASSFQGDSYEQYF
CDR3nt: TGTGCCAGCAGTTTTCAGGGGGACTCCTACGAGCAGTACTTC

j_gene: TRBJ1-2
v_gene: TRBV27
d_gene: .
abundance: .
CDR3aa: CASSLSGSVYTF
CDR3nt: TGTGCCAGCAGTTTAAGTGGCTCTGTCTACACCTTC

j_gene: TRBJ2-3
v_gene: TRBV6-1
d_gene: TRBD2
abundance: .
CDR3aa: CASSETSGGFTDTQYF
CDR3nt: TGTGCCAGCAGTGAAACTAGCGGGGGTTTCACAGATACGCAGTATTTT

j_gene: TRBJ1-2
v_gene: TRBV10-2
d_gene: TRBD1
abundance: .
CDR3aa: CASSSRNGQAASGWGYTF
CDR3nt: TGCGCCAGCAGCAGCAGAAATGGACAGGCCGCCTCGGGTTGGGGCTACACCTTC

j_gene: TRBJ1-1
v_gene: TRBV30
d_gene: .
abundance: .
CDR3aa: CAWKRGNTEAFF
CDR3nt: TGTGCCTGGAAGCGGGGGAACACTGAAGCTTTCTTT

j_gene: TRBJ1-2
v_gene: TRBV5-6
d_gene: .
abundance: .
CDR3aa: CASSLSGTTANYGYTF
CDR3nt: TGTGCCAGCAGCTTGTCCGGGACAACCGCTAACTATGGCTACACCTTC

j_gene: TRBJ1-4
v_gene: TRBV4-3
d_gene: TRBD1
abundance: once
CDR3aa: CASSQDARGLGKLFF
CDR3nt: TGCGCCAGCAGCCAAGACGCCAGGGGGCTTGGAAAACTGTTTTTT

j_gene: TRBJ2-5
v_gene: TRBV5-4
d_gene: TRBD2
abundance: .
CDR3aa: CARTYGGNQETQYF
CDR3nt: TGTGCCAGGACCTACGGGGGGAACCAAGAGACCCAGTACTTC

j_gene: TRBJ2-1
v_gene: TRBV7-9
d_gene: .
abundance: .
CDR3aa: CASPGRDRGNEQFF
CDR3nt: TGTGCCAGCCCAGGCAGGGATAGAGGCAATGAGCAGTTCTTC